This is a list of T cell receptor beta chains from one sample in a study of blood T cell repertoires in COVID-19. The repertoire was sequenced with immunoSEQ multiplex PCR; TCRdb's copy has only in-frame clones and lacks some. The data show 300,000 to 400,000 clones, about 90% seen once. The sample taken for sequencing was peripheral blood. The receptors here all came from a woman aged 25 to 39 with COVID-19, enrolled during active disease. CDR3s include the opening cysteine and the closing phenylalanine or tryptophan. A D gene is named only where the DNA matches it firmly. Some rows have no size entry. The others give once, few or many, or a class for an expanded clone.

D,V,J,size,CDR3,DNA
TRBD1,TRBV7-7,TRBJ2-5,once,CASSSGQGGETQYF,TGTGCTAGCAGCTCCGGACAGGGAGGAGAGACCCAGTACTTC
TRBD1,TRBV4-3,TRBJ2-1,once,CASSQVGQGPLNEQFF,TGCGCCAGCAGCCAAGTAGGACAGGGGCCCTTGAATGAGCAGTTCTTC
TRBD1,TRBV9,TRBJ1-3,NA,CASSVGGTGSTSGNTIYF,TGTGCCAGCAGCGTAGGGGGGACAGGTTCCACCTCTGGAAACACCATATATTTT
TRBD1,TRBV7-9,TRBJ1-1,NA,CASRGDRGKNTEAFF,TGTGCCAGCAGAGGGGACAGGGGAAAGAACACTGAAGCTTTCTTT
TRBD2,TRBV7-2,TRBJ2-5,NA,CASSLVTSGGQETQYF,TGTGCCAGCAGCTTAGTGACTAGCGGGGGACAAGAGACCCAGTACTTC
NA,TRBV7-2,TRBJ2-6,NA,CASSLAGGAGANVLTF,TGTGCCAGCAGCTTAGCCGGAGGGGCAGGGGCCAACGTCCTGACTTTC
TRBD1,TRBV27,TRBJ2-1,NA,CASGGQVPYNEQFF,TGTGCCAGTGGAGGACAGGTACCCTACAATGAGCAGTTCTTC
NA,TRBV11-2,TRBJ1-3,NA,CASSTHYGSGNTIYF,TGTGCCAGCAGCACCCACTACGGCTCTGGAAACACCATATATTTT
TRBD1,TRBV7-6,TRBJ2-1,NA,CASSSQGGGFHEQFF,TGTGCCAGCAGCTCACAGGGGGGTGGGTTCCATGAGCAGTTCTTC
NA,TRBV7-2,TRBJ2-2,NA,CASSSSIQWTGELFF,TGTGCCAGCAGCTCCTCCATACAGTGGACCGGGGAGCTGTTTTTT
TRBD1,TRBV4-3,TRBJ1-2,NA,CASSQGTGKTNYGYTF,TGCGCCAGCAGCCAAGGGACAGGGAAAACAAACTATGGCTACACCTTC
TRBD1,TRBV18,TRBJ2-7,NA,CASSPPGGQGYEQYF,TGTGCCAGCTCACCACCCGGCGGACAGGGCTACGAGCAGTACTTC
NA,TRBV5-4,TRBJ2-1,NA,CASSLRGKGIDEQFF,TGTGCCAGCAGCTTGCGGGGGAAGGGGATCGATGAGCAGTTCTTC
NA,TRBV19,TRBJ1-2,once,CATGGDLYGYTF,TGTGCCACCGGGGGGGACCTCTATGGCTACACCTTC
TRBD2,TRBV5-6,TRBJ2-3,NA,CASSPMREARTDTQYF,TGTGCCAGCAGCCCGATGCGGGAGGCCCGCACAGATACGCAGTATTTT
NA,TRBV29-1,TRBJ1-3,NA,CSVDGGQGNTIYF,TGCAGCGTTGACGGGGGGCAGGGAAACACCATATATTTT
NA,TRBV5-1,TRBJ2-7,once,CASRRDLMGWEQYF,TGCGCCAGCAGACGGGACTTAATGGGCTGGGAGCAGTACTTC
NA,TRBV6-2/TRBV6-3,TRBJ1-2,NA,CASSDGQRNYGYTF,TGTGCCAGCAGTGACGGACAGCGGAACTATGGCTACACCTTC
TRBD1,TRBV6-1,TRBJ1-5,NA,CASSADAGTDNQPQHF,TGTGCCAGCAGTGCCGACGCCGGGACAGACAATCAGCCCCAGCATTTT
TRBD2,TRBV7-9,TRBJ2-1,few,CASSILLADEQFF,TGTGCCAGCAGCATCTTGCTAGCGGATGAGCAGTTCTTC
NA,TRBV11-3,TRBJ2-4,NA,CASSLRAGKNIQYF,TGTGCCAGCAGCCTGAGAGCGGGCAAAAACATTCAGTACTTC
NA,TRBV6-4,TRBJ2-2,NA,CASSDDAVLFF,TGTGCCAGCAGTGACGACGCGGTGCTGTTTTTT
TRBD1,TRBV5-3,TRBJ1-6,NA,CARSLPTGQAYNSPLHF,TGTGCCAGAAGCTTGCCTACCGGACAGGCGTATAATTCACCCCTCCACTTT
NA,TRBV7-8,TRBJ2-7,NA,CASSLVKDSVIKQYF,TGTGCCAGCAGCCTAGTCAAGGACAGCGTCATCAAGCAGTACTTC
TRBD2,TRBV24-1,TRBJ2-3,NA,CATGEQREASDTQYF,TGTGCCACCGGGGAGCAGCGGGAGGCTTCAGATACGCAGTATTTT
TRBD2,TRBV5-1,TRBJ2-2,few,CASSMSGRNTGELFF,TGCGCCAGCAGTATGAGCGGGAGGAACACCGGGGAGCTGTTTTTT
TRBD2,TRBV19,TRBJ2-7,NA,CASSDGGGGYEQYF,TGTGCCAGTAGTGATGGCGGGGGTGGCTACGAGCAGTACTTC
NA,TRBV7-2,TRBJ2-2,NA,CASSLVGGANTGELFF,TGTGCCAGCAGCTTAGTAGGGGGGGCGAACACCGGGGAGCTGTTTTTT
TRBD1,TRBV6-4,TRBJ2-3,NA,CASNRDREVTDTQYF,TGTGCCAGCAACCGGGACAGGGAAGTGACAGATACGCAGTATTTT
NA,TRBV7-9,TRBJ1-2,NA,CASSVASGAVSNYGYTF,TGTGCCAGCAGCGTCGCCAGCGGAGCAGTTTCTAACTATGGCTACACCTTC
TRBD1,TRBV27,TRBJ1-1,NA,CASSSTDRGLTEAFF,TGTGCCAGCAGTTCGACCGACAGGGGTCTCACTGAAGCTTTCTTT